This T cell receptor beta chain was sequenced in a study of response to subunit inactivated influenza vaccine (dated by TCRdb to the late 2010s). Concerning the study at large: The study used deep quantitative T cell receptor repertoire profiling to track responses to a trivalent subunit inactivated influenza vaccine. Broad study findings and their caveats: The authors suggested that each seasonal influenza vaccination may recruit only a limited number of new T cells.

To note about this clonotype: It has no known antigen specificity. Base-call qualities are not available, and no considerably larger clone is one nucleotide away.

Library generation was performed with RT-PCR. The listed sequencing device is Illumina HiSeq 2500. In TCRdb, the public reads were trimmed at Q25 with fastp and aligned with MiXCR, with productive beta chains retained. Identical CDR3 protein sequences are pooled into one entry, listed with their most common genes and DNA. The sample records more than 150,000 distinct CDR3 sequences, 7.5% to 10% of which are singletons. The ten largest clones add up to approximately 10% of the sample. The starting material was non-naive T cells sorted from PBMCs, obtained on the day of vaccination. The cell subset or site tag for this specimen amounts to: memory T cell fraction. This sequence was found in a man in his forties or fifties who received an inactivated influenza vaccine. Donor details come from another sample of the same person, matched by shared clones.

The nucleotide sequence is given as TGTGCCAGCAGCCAAGGGAGGCCCTTAAGGAATGAGCAGTTCTTC. Its amino acids are CASSQGRPLRNEQFF. The chain uses TRBV3-1 and TRBJ2-1; the D region possibly corresponds to TRBD2 (5 bases align). CDR1 LGHDT and CDR2 YNNKEL are derived from the germline V gene (reference sequence). The CDR3 contains 15 residues, cysteine and phenylalanine counted. Only the CDR3 portion is preserved as DNA: 45 bases, with reading frame beginning at the first base. Trimming takes 1 base from V and 7 bases from J, and the germline ends sit 14 bases apart.